This T cell receptor beta chain derives from a study of T cell responses to AZD1222 COVID-19 vaccine. Study-wide points: Spike-specific TCR breadth rose after two AZD1222 doses, and depth rose as well.

The protocol was immunoSEQ multiplex PCR, while the TCRdb copy is restricted to in-frame clones and leaves out a portion. The table records some 130,000 clones, over 75% of them present only once. Germline CDR1 SNHLY, CDR2 FYNNEI. CDR3 length equals 15 residues. V lost 6 bases and J 4 bases, leaving 18 bases between the germline ends. As for this clone: Antigen specificity is unknown.

The TCR was taken from an adult in good health. The source was peripheral blood, collected on day 0 of AZD1222 vaccination. The chain recombines TRBV2 with TRBJ1-1; tentative D call: TRBD1 (6 bases). CDR3 sequence reads: CASSPGRGEGTEAFF. CDR3 DNA sequence: TGTGCCAGCAGCCCCGGGAGGGGGGAGGGCACTGAAGCTTTCTTT.